This TCR beta chain comes out of a study of T cell responses to AZD1222 COVID-19 vaccine (dated by TCRdb to about 2021). About the full investigation: AZD1222 recipients given second doses at about 4 weeks or at about 12 weeks were pooled, since spike-specific TCR depth and breadth were not found to differ between the two schedules. TCR sequencing covered over 230 trial participants: 200 to 210 given two doses of AZD1222 and 26 given two doses of MenACWY control vaccine. Enrollment into the trials was organized by age into subgroups of 18-55, 56-69 and 70-plus years, and those subgroups contained about 160, 30 and 59 TCR-sequenced participants, respectively.

A remark on this clone: Its target antigen remains unknown. No base qualities exist here, and no much larger clone lies one base off it.

The CDR3 regions of human TCRbeta chains were analyzed by immunosequencing. As for how the authors treated the data: Repertoire TCRs were matched against a reference library of SARS-CoV-2-specific TCRs generated with the MIRA antigen-specificity platform. Breadth was defined as the fraction of unique TCRs that were SARS-CoV-2-associated. Depth was defined as the fraction of total T cells that were SARS-CoV-2-associated. Each spike-specific TCR was assigned to its reactive spike region and to a CD4 or CD8 class using the MIRA data. Log10-transformed breadth and depth values were compared by one-way ANOVA with Sidak's multiple comparisons tests. The table was pulled from immuneACCESS by TCRdb, which kept in-frame rearrangements only. Such tables lose some clones; where checked, under half of the loss comes from unresolved V genes, and the rest has no known cause. Clonal size and the V and J genes are those of that table, whereas D and trimming came from the DNA. The sample contains 130,000 to 150,000 clones, just over 90% of them found a single time. The leading ten clones occupy about 1.9% of the sample.

What the time point label conveys for this sample: baseline before first vaccination. Samples from vaccinated people were obtained from the UK trials COV001 and COV002, which included a single-blind randomized controlled phase 2/3 trial of AZD1222 (ChAdOx1 nCoV-19) in healthy adults. For TCRbeta chain sequencing, PBMC samples were collected from trial participants at day 0 and at day 28 after the second dose. From cysteine to phenylalanine, the CDR3 is 11 amino acids long. The DNA shown is the 33-base CDR3, in frame from base 1. V is reduced by 0 bases and J by 7 bases, leaving a spacing of 3 bases between them. Via the germline V gene (reference sequence), CDR1 is DFQATT and CDR2 SNEGSKA. Study-level results and caveats: Reportedly, close to half of the unique spike-specific TCRs recognized epitopes lying outside the regions that are mutated in the B.1.351 and B.1.1.7 variants. Vaccine-associated CD4 TCRs spanned the whole spike protein, with dominant responses in regions 160-218 and 743-854. Spike-specific TCR breadth and depth rose significantly after two AZD1222 doses compared with day 0 and with MenACWY recipients. Because no day 14 peak-response samples were available, the repertoires could be characterized only after the peak T cell response. Conclusions about previously exposed vaccinees are limited because only a handful of AZD1222 recipients were SARS-CoV-2 seropositive at baseline. In the small 56-69-year group, the increase in depth fell short of significance, most likely because of low power. Participants were mostly white British, with more females than males. The authors suggested clonal diversity may have been underestimated.

The rearranged chain carries TRBV20-1 and TRBJ1-4; no D segment can be confidently identified. This specimen was peripheral blood, taken on day 0 of AZD1222 vaccination. This clonotype originated in an adult in good health. The bases read TGCAGTGCTAGAGAAGGTGAAAAACTGTTTTTT. It codes for CSAREGEKLFF.